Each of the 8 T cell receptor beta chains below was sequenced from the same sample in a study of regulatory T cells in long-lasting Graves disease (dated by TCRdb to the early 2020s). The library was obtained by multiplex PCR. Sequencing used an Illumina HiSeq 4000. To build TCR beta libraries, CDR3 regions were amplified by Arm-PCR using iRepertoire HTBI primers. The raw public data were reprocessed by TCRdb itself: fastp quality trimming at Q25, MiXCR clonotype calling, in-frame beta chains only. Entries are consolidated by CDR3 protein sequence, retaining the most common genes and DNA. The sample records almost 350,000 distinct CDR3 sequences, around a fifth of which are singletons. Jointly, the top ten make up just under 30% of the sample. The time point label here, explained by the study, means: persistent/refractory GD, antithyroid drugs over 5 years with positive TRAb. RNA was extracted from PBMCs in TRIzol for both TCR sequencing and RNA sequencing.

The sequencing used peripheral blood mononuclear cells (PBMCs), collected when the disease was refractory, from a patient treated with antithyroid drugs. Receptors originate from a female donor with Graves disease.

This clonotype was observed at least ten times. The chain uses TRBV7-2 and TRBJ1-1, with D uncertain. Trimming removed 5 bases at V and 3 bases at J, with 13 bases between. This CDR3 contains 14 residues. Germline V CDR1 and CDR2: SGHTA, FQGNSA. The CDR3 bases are TGTGCCAGCAGCAAACGAGGCGGATACACTGAAGCTTTCTTT. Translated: CASSKRGGYTEAFF. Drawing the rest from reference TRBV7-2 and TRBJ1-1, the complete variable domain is GAGVSQSPSNKVTEKGKDVELRCDPISGHTALYWYRQSLGQGLEFLIYFQGNSAPDKSGLPSDRFSAERTGGSVSTLTIQRTQQEDSAVYLCASSKRGGYTEAFFGQGTRLTVV.

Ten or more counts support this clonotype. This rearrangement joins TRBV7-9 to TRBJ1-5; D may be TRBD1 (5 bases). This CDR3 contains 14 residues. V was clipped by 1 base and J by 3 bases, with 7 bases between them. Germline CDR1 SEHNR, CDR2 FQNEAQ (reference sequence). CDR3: CASSLGGNNQPQHF. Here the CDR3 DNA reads TGTGCCAGCAGCTTAGGGGGGAACAATCAGCCCCAGCATTTT.

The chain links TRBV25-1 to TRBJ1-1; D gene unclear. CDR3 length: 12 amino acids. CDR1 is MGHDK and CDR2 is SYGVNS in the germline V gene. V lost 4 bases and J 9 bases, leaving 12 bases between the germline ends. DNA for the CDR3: TGTGCCAGCAGTGCATCCGGCCTCAAAGCTTTCTTT. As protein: CASSASGLKAFF.

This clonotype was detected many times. In DNA form, the CDR3 reads TGTGCCAGCAGTTTCCCGGGAGCGGGGGACACCGGGGAGCTGTTTTTT. Translating gives CASSFPGAGDTGELFF. This rearrangement joins TRBV12-3 or TRBV12-4 to TRBJ2-2; TRBD2 matches 8 bases. V gave up 3 bases and J gave up 3 bases; unmatched junction bases: 6. The CDR3 runs 16 residues.

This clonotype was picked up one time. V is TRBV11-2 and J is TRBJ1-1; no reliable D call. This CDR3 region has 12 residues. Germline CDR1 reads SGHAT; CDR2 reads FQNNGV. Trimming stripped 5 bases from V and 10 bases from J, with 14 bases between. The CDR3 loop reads CASSIWTGLAFF. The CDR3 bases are TGTGCCAGCAGCATTTGGACCGGGTTAGCTTTCTTT.

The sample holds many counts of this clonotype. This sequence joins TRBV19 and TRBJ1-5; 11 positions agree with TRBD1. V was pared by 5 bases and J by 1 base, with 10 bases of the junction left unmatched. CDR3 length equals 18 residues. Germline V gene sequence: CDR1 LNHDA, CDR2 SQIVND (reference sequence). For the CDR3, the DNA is TGTGCCAGTAGTCCTCGGGACAGGGGGTTAGAAAGCAATCAGCCCCAGCATTTT. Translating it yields CASSPRDRGLESNQPQHF. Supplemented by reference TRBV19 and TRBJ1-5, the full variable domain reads DGGITQSPKYLFRKEGQNVTLSCEQNLNHDAMYWYRQDPGQGLRLIYYSQIVNDFQKGDIAEGYSVSREKKESFPLTVTSAQKNPTAFYLCASSPRDRGLESNQPQHFGDGTRLSIL.

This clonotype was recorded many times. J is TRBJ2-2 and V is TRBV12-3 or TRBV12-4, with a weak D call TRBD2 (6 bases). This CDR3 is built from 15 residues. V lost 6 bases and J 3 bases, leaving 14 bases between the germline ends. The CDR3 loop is CASSFGTPYTGELFF. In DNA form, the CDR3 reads TGTGCCAGCAGCTTCGGGACTCCATACACCGGGGAGCTGTTTTTT.

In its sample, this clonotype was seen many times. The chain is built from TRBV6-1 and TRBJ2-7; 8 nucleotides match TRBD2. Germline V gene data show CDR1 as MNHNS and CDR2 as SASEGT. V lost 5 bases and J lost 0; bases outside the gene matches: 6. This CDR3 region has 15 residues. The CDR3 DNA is TGTGCCAGCAGTAGGGTTAGCGGGAACTCCTACGAGCAGTACTTC. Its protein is CASSRVSGNSYEQYF.